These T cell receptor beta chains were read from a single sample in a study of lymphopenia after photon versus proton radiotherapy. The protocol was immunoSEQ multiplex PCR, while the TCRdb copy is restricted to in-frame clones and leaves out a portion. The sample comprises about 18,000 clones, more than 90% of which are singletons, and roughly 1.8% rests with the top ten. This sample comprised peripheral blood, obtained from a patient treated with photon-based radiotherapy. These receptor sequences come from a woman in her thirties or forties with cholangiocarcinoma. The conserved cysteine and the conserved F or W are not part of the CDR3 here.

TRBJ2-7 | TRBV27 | ASSLRGTGRAYEQY
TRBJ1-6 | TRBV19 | ASSQGDSPLH
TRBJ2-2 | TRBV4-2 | ASSQEVLGSTGELF
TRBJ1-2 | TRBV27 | ASSPTGTAQNYGYT
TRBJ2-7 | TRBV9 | ASSGPRGDEQY
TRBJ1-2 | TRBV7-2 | ASSPGVVYGYT
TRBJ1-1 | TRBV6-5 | ASRQGASNTEAF
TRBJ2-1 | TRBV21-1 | ASLRERSYNEQF
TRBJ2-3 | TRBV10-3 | AISESTGATDTQY
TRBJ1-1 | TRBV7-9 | ASSPGATEAF
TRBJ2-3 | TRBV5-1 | ASSLEGVTPTTDTQY
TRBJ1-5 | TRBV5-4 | ASSLDGNQPQH
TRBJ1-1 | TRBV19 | ASRQGGTEAF
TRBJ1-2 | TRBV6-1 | ASSEKLYT
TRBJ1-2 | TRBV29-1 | SVERLDTGYT